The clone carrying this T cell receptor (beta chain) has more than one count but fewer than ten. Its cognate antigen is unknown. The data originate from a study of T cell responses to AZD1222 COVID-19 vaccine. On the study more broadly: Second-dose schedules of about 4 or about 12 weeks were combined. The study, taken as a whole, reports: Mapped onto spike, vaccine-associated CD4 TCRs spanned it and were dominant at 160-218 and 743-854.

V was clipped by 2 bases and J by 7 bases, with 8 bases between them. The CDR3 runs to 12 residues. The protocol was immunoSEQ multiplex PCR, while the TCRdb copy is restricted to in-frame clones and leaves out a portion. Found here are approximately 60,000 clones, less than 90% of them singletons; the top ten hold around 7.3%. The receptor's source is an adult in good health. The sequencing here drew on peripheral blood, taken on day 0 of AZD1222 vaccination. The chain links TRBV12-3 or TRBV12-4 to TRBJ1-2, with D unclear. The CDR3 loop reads CASSLREAGYTF. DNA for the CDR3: TGTGCCAGCAGTTTACGGGAAGCTGGCTACACCTTC.